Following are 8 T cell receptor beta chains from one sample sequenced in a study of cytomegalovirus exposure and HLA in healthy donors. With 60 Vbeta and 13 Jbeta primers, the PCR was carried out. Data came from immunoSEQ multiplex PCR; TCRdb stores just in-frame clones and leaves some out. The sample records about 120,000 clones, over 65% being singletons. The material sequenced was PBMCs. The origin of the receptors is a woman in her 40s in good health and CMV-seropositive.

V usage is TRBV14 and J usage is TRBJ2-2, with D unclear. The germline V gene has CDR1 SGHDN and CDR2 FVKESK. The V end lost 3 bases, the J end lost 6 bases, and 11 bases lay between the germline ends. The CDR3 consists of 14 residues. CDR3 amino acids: CASSQNFLAGELFF. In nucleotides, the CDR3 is TGTGCCAGCAGCCAGAACTTCCTAGCCGGGGAGCTGTTTTTT.

The CDR3 is CASSLEGGRGGSYEQYF. For the CDR3, the DNA is TGTGCCAGCAGCTTGGAGGGTGGGCGGGGTGGCTCCTACGAGCAGTACTTC. The gene calls are TRBV5-4 and TRBJ2-7; TRBD2 might be the D (6 bases). Trimming took 0 bases from V and 0 from J, leaving 16 bases between them. The CDR3 length is 17 residues. Looked up from germline, CDR1 is SGHNT and CDR2 is YYREEE (reference sequence).

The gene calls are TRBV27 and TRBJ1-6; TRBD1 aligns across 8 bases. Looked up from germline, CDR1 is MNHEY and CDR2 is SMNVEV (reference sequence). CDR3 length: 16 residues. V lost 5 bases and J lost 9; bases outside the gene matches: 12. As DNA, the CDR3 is TGTGCCAGCAGTAAGACCCCGGACAGGGCGCGTTCACCCCTCCACTTT. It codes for CASSKTPDRARSPLHF.

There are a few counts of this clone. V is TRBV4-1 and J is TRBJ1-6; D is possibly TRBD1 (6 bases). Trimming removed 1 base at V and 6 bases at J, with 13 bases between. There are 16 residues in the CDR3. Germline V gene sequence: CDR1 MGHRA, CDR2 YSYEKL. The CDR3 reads CASSQAGGALNSPLHF. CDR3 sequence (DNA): TGCGCCAGCAGCCAAGCGGGGGGGGCCCTTAATTCACCCCTCCACTTT.

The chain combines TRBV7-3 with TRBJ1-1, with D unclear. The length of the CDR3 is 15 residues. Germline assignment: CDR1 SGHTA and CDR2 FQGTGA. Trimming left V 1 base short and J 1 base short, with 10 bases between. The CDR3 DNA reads TGTGCCAGCAGCTTAAGTGGCAGTCCGAACACTGAAGCTTTCTTT. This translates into CASSLSGSPNTEAFF. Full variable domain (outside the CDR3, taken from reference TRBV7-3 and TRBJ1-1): GAGVSQTPSNKVTEKGKYVELRCDPISGHTALYWYRQSLGQGPEFLIYFQGTGAADDSGLPNDRFFAVRPEGSVSTLKIQRTERGDSAVYLCASSLSGSPNTEAFFGQGTRLTVV.

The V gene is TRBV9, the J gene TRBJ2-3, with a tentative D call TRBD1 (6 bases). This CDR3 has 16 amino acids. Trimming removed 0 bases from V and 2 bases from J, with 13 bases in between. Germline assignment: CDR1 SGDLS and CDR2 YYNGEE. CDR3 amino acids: CASSVGARGHTDTQYF. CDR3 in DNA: TGTGCCAGCAGCGTAGGGGCCAGGGGTCACACAGATACGCAGTATTTT.

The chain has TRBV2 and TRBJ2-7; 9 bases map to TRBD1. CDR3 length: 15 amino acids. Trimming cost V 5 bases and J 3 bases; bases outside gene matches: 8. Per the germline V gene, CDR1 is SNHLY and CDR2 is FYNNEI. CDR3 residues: CASSPQGAPRYEQYF. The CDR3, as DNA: TGTGCCAGCAGTCCACAGGGGGCCCCTCGCTACGAGCAGTACTTC. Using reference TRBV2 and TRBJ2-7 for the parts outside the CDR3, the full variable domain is EPEVTQTPSHQVTQMGQEVILRCVPISNHLYFYWYRQILGQKVEFLVSFYNNEISEKSEIFDDQFSVERPDGSNFTLKIRSTKLEDSAMYFCASSPQGAPRYEQYFGPGTRLTVT.

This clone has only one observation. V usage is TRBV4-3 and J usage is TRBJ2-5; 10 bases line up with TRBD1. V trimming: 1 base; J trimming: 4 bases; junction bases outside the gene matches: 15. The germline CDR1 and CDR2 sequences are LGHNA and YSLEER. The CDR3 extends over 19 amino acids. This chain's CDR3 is CASSQGPKLTGGSPETQYF. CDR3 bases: TGCGCCAGCAGCCAAGGCCCCAAATTGACAGGGGGCTCCCCAGAGACCCAGTACTTC.